This T cell receptor (beta chain) was sequenced for a study of cytomegalovirus exposure and HLA in healthy donors. Study overall: A subsequent analysis stated that the roughly 120 validation repertoires were run on the same platform as the roughly 670 first-cohort repertoires. General observations from the study: The study designated some 180 TCR beta chains cytomegalovirus-associated. According to reports, the classifier identified cytomegalovirus status with high specificity and sensitivity.

Using immunoSEQ multiplex PCR, the repertoire was profiled, and TCRdb retains in-frame clones only, with some absent. This repertoire shows around 200,000 clones, about 80% found once; its top ten account for 2.8%. V shed 4 bases and J 10 bases; nucleotides not matched to a gene: 7. Looked up from germline, CDR1 is MNHEY and CDR2 is SVGAGI. The CDR3 loop spans 13 amino acids. A word on this clone: The antigen is not known.

This chain connects TRBV6-5 to TRBJ1-1; 9 bases map to TRBD1. The clonotype originates from a woman younger than 30 in good health and CMV-seropositive. The material sequenced was PBMCs. Here the CDR3 DNA reads TGTGCCAGCAGTTCTCGACAGGGGGTTATAGCTTTCTTT. Translating gives CASSSRQGVIAFF.